These 12 T cell receptor beta chains were all obtained from the same sample, sequenced in a study of blood T cell repertoires in COVID-19. Assay used: immunoSEQ multiplex PCR; TCRdb lists only in-frame clones, some missing. The sample consists of more than 300,000 clones, about 86% of them appearing once. The sample was peripheral blood. These receptors were collected from a woman aged 50 to 60 with acute or convalescent COVID-19.

V is TRBV27 and J is TRBJ2-7; a possible D gene is TRBD1 (5 bases). V was trimmed by 2 bases and J by 1 base, leaving 9 bases between them. This CDR3 comprises 14 residues. Germline loops: CDR1 MNHEY, CDR2 SMNVEV (reference sequence). The CDR3 reads CASSLNRFSYEQYF. As DNA, the CDR3 is TGTGCCAGCAGTTTAAACAGGTTTTCCTACGAGCAGTACTTC.

This chain links TRBV5-1 with TRBJ1-1, with a weak D call TRBD1 (5 bases). CDR3 length: 13 amino acids. V lost 5 bases, J lost 4 bases, and 12 bases lay in between. The V gene's germline CDR1 is SGHRS and CDR2 YFSETQ. The CDR3 sequence is CASRQGTGTEAFF. DNA for the CDR3: TGCGCCAGCAGACAAGGGACTGGCACTGAAGCTTTCTTT.

This clone was recorded only once. V and J are TRBV5-6 and TRBJ1-5; D possibly corresponds to TRBD1 (5 bases). In germline, CDR1 is SGHDT, CDR2 YYEEEE. CDR3 length: 16 amino acids. V was trimmed by 5 bases and J by 1 base, leaving 16 bases between them. The CDR3, as DNA: TGTGCCAGCAGGGAGGGGCCTGGGGAGAGCAATCAGCCCCAGCATTTT. As protein: CASREGPGESNQPQHF.

In this sample, this clone turned up once. The V and J genes are TRBV5-1 and TRBJ1-1, with 9 positions matching TRBD1. The length of the CDR3 is 13 residues. Trimming removed 5 bases from V and 6 bases from J; junction bases left unmatched: 5. Germline V gene lookup returns CDR1 SGHRS and CDR2 YFSETQ. CDR3 bases: TGCGCCAGCAGAGAACAGGGGGCCGCTGAAGCTTTCTTT. Encoded protein: CASREQGAAEAFF.

This chain connects TRBV19 to TRBJ1-6; possibly TRBD1 for D (5 bases). Germline values: CDR1 LNHDA, CDR2 SQIVND (reference sequence). Trimming cost V 2 bases and J 8 bases, with 10 bases left between them. This CDR3 contains 14 residues. The DNA for the CDR3 is TGTGCCAGTAGTATACGCAGGGAGGATTCACCCCTCCACTTT. Translating gives CASSIRREDSPLHF.

This clone was found a few times. In DNA form, the CDR3 reads TGTGCCAGCACCGGCCTGGGACAGGGAGGTGAAAAACTGTTTTTT. The encoded protein is CASTGLGQGGEKLFF. J is TRBJ1-4 and V is TRBV2, with 9 bases matching TRBD1. Per the germline V gene, CDR1 is SNHLY and CDR2 is FYNNEI. CDR3 length equals 15 residues. V trimming: 7 bases; J trimming: 7 bases; junction bases outside the gene matches: 10.

The J gene is TRBJ2-5, the V gene TRBV7-2; the D gene is possibly TRBD2 (5 bases). Trimming cost V 5 bases and J 6 bases, with 16 bases left between them. This CDR3 is 14 amino acids long. The germline V gene encodes CDR1 SGHTA and CDR2 FQGNSA. The CDR3 DNA reads TGTGCCAGCAGCCCTGGTCTAGCTATACAGACCCAGTACTTC. Translated: CASSPGLAIQTQYF.

This chain joins TRBV2 and TRBJ1-2, with D maybe TRBD1 (5 bases). Trimming pared 1 base from V and 8 bases from J, leaving 8 bases between. The germline CDR1 and CDR2 sequences are SNHLY and FYNNEI. The CDR3 is 12 residues long. DNA for the CDR3: TGTGCCAGCAGTGAAGGGGGGGAGGGCTACACCTTC. Translating it yields CASSEGGEGYTF.

The sample holds one count of this clone. The CDR3 region has the DNA TGTGCCAGCAGTTTACTCGGACAGGGGGCAAAAGGCTACACCTTC. As protein: CASSLLGQGAKGYTF. The V and J genes are TRBV27 and TRBJ1-2; 11 positions match TRBD1. Germline assignment: CDR1 MNHEY and CDR2 SMNVEV (reference sequence). V was clipped by 2 bases and J by 8 bases; unmatched bases: 7. This CDR3 is built from 15 residues.

The rearrangement joins TRBV7-2 to TRBJ1-1, with unresolved D. The CDR3 length is 14 residues. V was cut by 5 bases and J by 3 bases, with 13 bases left in between. Germline V gene lookup returns CDR1 SGHTA and CDR2 FQGNSA. The DNA for the CDR3 is TGTGCCAGCAGCCCGACCTTGAGGGACACTGAAGCTTTCTTT. It is translated as CASSPTLRDTEAFF. The variable domain in full, with the rest retrieved from reference TRBV7-2 and TRBJ1-1, is GAGVSQSPSNKVTEKGKDVELRCDPISGHTALYWYRQSLGQGLEFLIYFQGNSAPDKSGLPSDRFSAERTGGSVSTLTIQRTQQEDSAVYLCASSPTLRDTEAFFGQGTRLTVV.

This clone was counted only a few times. V gene TRBV5-8 combines with J gene TRBJ2-7, with a tentative D call TRBD1 (6 bases). Trimming took off 3 bases at V and 5 bases at J, with 15 bases between the two ends. The germline CDR1 and CDR2 sequences are SGHTS and YDEGEE. This CDR3 contains 14 residues. DNA of the CDR3: TGTGCCAGCAGCTGGGGGCCTTCGCTACACGAGCAGTACGTC. Protein product: CASSWGPSLHEQYV.

This clone was seen a few times. J is TRBJ2-7 and V is TRBV5-6; D ambiguous. CDR1 and CDR2 from the germline V gene are SGHDT and YYEEEE. The CDR3 covers 12 residues. The ends were cut back, 5 bases at V and 3 bases at J, with 9 bases in the middle. CDR3 amino acids: CASRRSNYEQYF. CDR3 sequence (DNA): TGTGCCAGCAGACGGTCAAACTACGAGCAGTACTTC.